The T cell receptor beta chain under discussion was sequenced for a study of early T cells in non-severe SARS-CoV-2 infection. Findings and caveats of the study: Anti-spike CD8 responses were favored in VDJdb matching, and private and CD4 specificities were missed.

Concerning this clonotype itself: Its antigen is undetermined.

Unique molecular identifiers were affixed to single, distinct cDNA molecules. TCRdb re-analysed the 5' RACE reads in MiXCR, keeping a single row per CDR3 protein. The sample contains more than 80,000 distinct CDR3 sequences, approximately 15% of which appear only once. In germline, CDR1 is MNHEY, CDR2 SVGAGI. The CDR3 is 15 amino acids. Trimming removed 2 bases from V and 0 bases from J, with 11 bases in between. The TCR sequence derives from an adult who was a healthcare worker with PCR-confirmed SARS-CoV-2 infection or an uninfected control (not recorded which). The sequencing sample was made of whole blood. This chain links TRBV6-5 with TRBJ2-7; no firm D call. CDR3 amino acids: CASSYGDPNSYEQYF. The CDR3 DNA reads TGTGCCAGCAGTTACGGGGATCCAAACTCCTACGAGCAGTACTTC.